In its sample, the clone carrying this TCR beta chain was seen many times. This sample was taken from a study of CD8 T cells in ankylosing spondylitis. Losses at the gene ends were 3 bases for V and 1 base for J; bases not matched to a gene: 4. Germline V CDR1 and CDR2: SGHNT, YYREEE (reference sequence). The CDR3 extends over 14 amino acids. TCRdb ran MiXCR on the 5' RACE reads and lists one entry per CDR3 protein. The repertoire includes fewer than 400,000 distinct CDR3 sequences, under 15% of them detected once, and around 0.99% sits in the top ten. Material: blood, either unsorted or a sorted T cell fraction (not recorded which). The chain is built from TRBV5-4 and TRBJ2-7; 7 bases fit TRBD1. The TCR comes from a male donor with ankylosing spondylitis or in good health (not recorded which). The CDR3 region has the DNA TGTGCCAGCAGCTCACGACAGGGATCCTACGAGCAGTACTTC. Its protein product is CASSSRQGSYEQYF.